These T cell receptor beta chains were read from a single sample in a study of blood T cell repertoires in COVID-19. TCRdb keeps only in-frame clones here, not all; method: immunoSEQ multiplex PCR. This sample has about 200,000 clones, with 94% found just once. The sample consisted of peripheral blood. The source is a man aged 30 to 39 with COVID-19, enrolled during active disease. Each CDR3 is given with its conserved first and last residue. Fields, in order: V gene, J gene, D gene, CDR3 protein, CDR3 DNA. A D gene is named only where the DNA matches it firmly.

V: TRBV15
J: TRBJ2-3
D: TRBD2
CDR3: CATSGFAGGSTDTQYF
DNA: TGTGCCACCAGCGGATTTGCGGGGGGGAGCACAGATACGCAGTATTTT

V: TRBV5-5
J: TRBJ2-7
D: TRBD1
CDR3: CASSPTGVFLHEQYF
DNA: TGTGCCAGCAGCCCTACAGGGGTTTTTCTCCACGAGCAGTACTTC

V: TRBV20-1
J: TRBJ1-2
D: -
CDR3: CSAKQDYGYTF
DNA: TGCAGTGCTAAACAGGACTATGGCTACACCTTC

V: TRBV5-6
J: TRBJ2-1
D: -
CDR3: CASSSRGYNEQFF
DNA: TGTGCCAGCAGCTCCAGGGGCTACAATGAGCAGTTCTTC

V: TRBV28
J: TRBJ2-7
D: -
CDR3: CASRPTGSSYEQYF
DNA: TGTGCCAGCAGACCGACGGGGAGCTCCTACGAGCAGTACTTC

V: TRBV25-1
J: TRBJ2-1
D: -
CDR3: CASSGGWNEQFF
DNA: TGTGCCAGCAGCGGGGGTTGGAATGAGCAGTTCTTC

V: TRBV28
J: TRBJ1-1
D: -
CDR3: CASSSPGQAFF
DNA: TGTGCCAGCAGTTCCCCCGGACAGGCTTTCTTT

V: TRBV4-1
J: TRBJ2-7
D: TRBD2
CDR3: CASSLGTSGTYEQYF
DNA: TGCGCCAGCAGCCTGGGGACTAGCGGGACCTACGAGCAGTACTTC

V: TRBV19
J: TRBJ1-5
D: -
CDR3: CASSDPPRGLDQPQHF
DNA: TGTGCCAGTAGTGACCCCCCGCGGGGGTTAGATCAGCCCCAGCATTTT

V: TRBV14
J: TRBJ1-2
D: -
CDR3: CASSQDSWERGYTF
DNA: TGTGCCAGCAGCCAAGACTCATGGGAGCGGGGCTACACCTTC